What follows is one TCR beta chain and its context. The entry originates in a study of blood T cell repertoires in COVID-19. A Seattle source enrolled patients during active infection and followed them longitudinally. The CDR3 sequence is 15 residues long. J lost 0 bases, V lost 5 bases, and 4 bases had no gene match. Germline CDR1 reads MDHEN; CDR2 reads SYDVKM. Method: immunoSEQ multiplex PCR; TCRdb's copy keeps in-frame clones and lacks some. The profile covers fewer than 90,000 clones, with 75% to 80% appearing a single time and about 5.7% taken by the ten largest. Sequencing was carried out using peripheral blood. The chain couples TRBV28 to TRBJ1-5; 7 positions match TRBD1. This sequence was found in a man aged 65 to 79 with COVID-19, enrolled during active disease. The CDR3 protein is CASSPDRDSNQPQHF. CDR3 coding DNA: TGTGCCAGCAGTCCCGACAGGGATAGCAATCAGCCCCAGCATTTT.